This entry lists 4 T cell receptor beta chains sequenced from one sample in a study of cytomegalovirus exposure and HLA in healthy donors. This PCR relied on a set of 60 Vbeta primers and 13 Jbeta primers. Profiling relied on immunoSEQ multiplex PCR, and the TCRdb table lists in-frame clones only, not all of them. The sample holds 99,000 or so clones, 78% seen once. The sample taken for sequencing was PBMCs. These receptors were taken from a man between 25 and 39 years old in good health and CMV-seronegative.

The V call is TRBV29-1, the J call TRBJ1-2; D is uncertain. The V end lost 6 bases, the J end lost 4 bases, and 15 bases lay between the germline ends. Germline assignment: CDR1 SQVTM and CDR2 ANQGSEA. The CDR3 runs to 13 residues. The CDR3 DNA sequence: TGCAGCGTCTACACCCCGGGGAGCTATGGCTACACCTTC. It encodes CSVYTPGSYGYTF.

This chain joins TRBV27 and TRBJ2-1, with D perhaps TRBD2 (7 bases). V was cut by 6 bases and J by 14 bases, with 20 bases left in between. Germline lookup yields CDR1 MNHEY and CDR2 SMNVEV (reference sequence). The CDR3 is 13 residues long. Here the CDR3 reads CASRPGGTDVEFF. The CDR3, as DNA: TGTGCCAGCAGGCCGGGGGGCACCGATGTGGAGTTCTTC.

The V call is TRBV4-3, the J call TRBJ1-2, with TRBD1 matching over 8 bases. The CDR3 is made up of 17 amino acids. CDR1 is LGHNA, CDR2 YSLEER, per germline. The V gene end was trimmed by 0 bases and the J gene end by 4 bases; junction bases not matched to a gene: 10. CDR3 region: CASSQEADRGRVYGYTF. The DNA of the CDR3 is TGCGCCAGCAGCCAAGAAGCCGACAGGGGTCGGGTCTATGGCTACACCTTC.

The chain recombines TRBV2 with TRBJ2-7; D may be TRBD2 (5 bases). V was clipped by 4 bases and J by 6 bases, with 16 bases between them. Germline CDR1 and CDR2: SNHLY and FYNNEI. The CDR3 length is 14 residues. As DNA, the CDR3 is TGTGCCAGCAGTGTTGGCCTAGGGAGTTCCGAGCAGTACTTC. Amino acids: CASSVGLGSSEQYF.